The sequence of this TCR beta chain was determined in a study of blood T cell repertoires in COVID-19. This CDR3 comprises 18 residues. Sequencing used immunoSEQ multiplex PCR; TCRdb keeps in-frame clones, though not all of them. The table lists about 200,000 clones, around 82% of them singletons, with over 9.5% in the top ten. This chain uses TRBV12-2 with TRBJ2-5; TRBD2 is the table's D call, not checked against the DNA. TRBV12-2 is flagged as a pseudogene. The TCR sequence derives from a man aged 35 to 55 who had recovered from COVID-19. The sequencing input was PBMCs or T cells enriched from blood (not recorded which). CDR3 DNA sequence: TGTGCAAGTCGCTTCCACTCGCGGAGACCCCCTCCCATAGGAGCCCAGTACTTC. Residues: CASRFHSRRPPPIGAQYF.